What follows is one T cell receptor beta chain and its context. This clone was observed a handful of times. Its specific antigen is unknown. Base qualities are not provided; no much larger clone lies one nucleotide away. Looking up the germline V gene (reference sequence) yields CDR1 MNHEY and CDR2 SMNVEV. Including the terminal cysteine and phenylalanine, the CDR3 comprises 16 residues. CDR3 DNA only is kept here, 48 bases in frame from base 1. The V end gives up 8 bases and the J end 9 bases, leaving 15 bases in the junction not matched to a gene. This entry is derived from a study of blood T cell repertoires in COVID-19 (dated by TCRdb to about 2020). As for the study more broadly: Samples covering the acute and convalescent phases of COVID-19 were provided by collaborators in the United States, Italy and Spain. The prospective study material was composed of cDNA or gDNA derived from T cells, B-cell-depleted T cells, or PBMCs. Deeply sampled blood TCRbeta repertoires from subjects exposed to, actively infected with, or recovered from COVID-19 were included in the dataset. The repertoires were released in a freely available public database meant as a resource for research on the immune response to SARS-CoV-2. The samples were drawn from two sources: the first 160 participants of the ongoing ImmuneRACE study, and over 1,000 subjects contributed by 6 global collaborators. Nearly every sample came with metadata listing a de-identified subject ID, COVID-19 status, age in years and sex. Where available, HLA class I and class II types were taken from metadata supplied by the sample provider and were not determined by assay-based typing. The paper as a whole reports these results and caveats: The amount of clinical and demographic metadata varied by source and participant and was provided uncurated.

The immunoSEQ Assay, a bias-controlled multiplex PCR, was used to amplify TCRbeta CDR3 regions from genomic DNA. Processing in the source paper ran as follows. The number of nucleated cells in each sample was estimated from the amplification of reference gene primers within the assay. To quantify the absolute abundance of each unique TCRbeta CDR3 rearrangement, sequence reads were collapsed and filtered. For each sample, productive Simpson clonality was calculated as the square root of Simpson's diversity index across productive rearrangements. This immuneACCESS table, as held by TCRdb, lists in-frame sequences with V and J called but not all clones. Of the missing ones, under half trace to an unresolved V gene in checked studies; the others have no known cause. Clone size and V and J calls were adopted from that table, with D and trimming inferred from the DNA. This sample comprises approximately 94,000 clones, approximately 90% of them detected only once. 4.5% to 6% of the sample goes to the ten largest clones.

Whole blood was collected in K2EDTA tubes by collaborating institutions according to the institutions' own protocols. For TCRbeta analysis, collaborators shipped samples in one of three forms: frozen whole blood, isolated PBMCs, or DNA extracted from either of those sample types. Here the chain combines TRBV27 and TRBJ1-6; TRBD1 aligns with 8 central bases. What was sequenced was peripheral blood. The TCR was taken from a woman older than 75 with active COVID-19. The CDR3 amino acid sequence is: CASQSAVGRGLSPLHF. The DNA sequence reads TGTGCCAGCCAATCGGCGGTAGGCAGGGGGCTTTCACCCCTCCACTTT.